A selection of T cell receptor beta chains follows, all from one sample in a study of T cells in Graves' hyperthyroidism and ophthalmopathy. TCRdb analysed the multiplex PCR reads with MiXCR anew, one entry per CDR3 protein. This sample has 250,000 to 350,000 distinct CDR3 sequences, with around 17% found just once. The sequenced sample was blood. The receptors were sampled from a man aged 25 to 40 with Graves' hyperthyroidism. Each CDR3 is given with its conserved first and last residue. A D gene is named only where the DNA matches it firmly. Clone size is shown for a subset of rows, as once, few, many or a class of expanded clone.

J	D	size	V	CDR3	DNA
TRBJ2-7	.	many	TRBV18	CASSPGGDHEQYF	TGTGCCAGCTCACCGGGAGGTGACCACGAGCAGTACTTC
TRBJ2-5	TRBD1	.	TRBV20-1	CSAPGTDQETQYF	TGCAGTGCCCCCGGGACAGATCAAGAGACCCAGTACTTC
TRBJ2-1	.	many	TRBV24-1	CATRQNNEQFF	TGTGCCACCAGACAGAACAATGAGCAGTTCTTC
TRBJ2-7	.	many	TRBV2	CASSSGSLSYEQYF	TGTGCCAGCAGTAGTGGGTCGCTATCCTACGAGCAGTACTTC
TRBJ2-1	TRBD2	.	TRBV29-1	CSVEAAGNYGTSVDEQFF	TGCAGCGTTGAAGCGGCGGGAAACTACGGGACTAGCGTGGATGAGCAGTTCTTC
TRBJ1-4	.	.	TRBV6-1	CASSPSGATNEKLFF	TGTGCCAGCAGTCCCTCAGGGGCAACTAATGAAAAACTGTTTTTT
TRBJ1-2	TRBD1	many	TRBV11-2	CASSSRFSPLDRVYGYTF	TGTGCCAGCAGCTCCCGCTTCTCCCCTCTCGACAGGGTTTATGGCTACACCTTC
TRBJ2-7	.	many	TRBV28	CASSSPRLDASYEQYF	TGTGCCAGCAGTTCCCCCCGACTAGACGCTTCCTACGAGCAGTACTTC
TRBJ1-5	TRBD1	many	TRBV28	CATGGGDSEVWPQHF	TGTGCCACCGGCGGTGGGGACAGTGAGGTGTGGCCCCAGCATTTT
TRBJ2-2	TRBD1	few	TRBV13	CASSLGTGAPNTGELFF	TGTGCCAGCAGCTTAGGGACAGGGGCGCCGAACACCGGGGAGCTGTTTTTT
TRBJ1-2	TRBD1	.	TRBV6-2/TRBV6-3	CASSYSGGVNNYGYTF	TGTGCCAGCAGTTACTCAGGGGGCGTGAATAACTATGGCTACACCTTC
TRBJ2-7	TRBD1	many	TRBV12-3/TRBV12-4	CASSLRSGRGLGEQYF	TGTGCCAGCAGTTTAAGGTCGGGCAGGGGGCTCGGCGAGCAGTACTTC
TRBJ1-1	.	few	TRBV20-1	CSAGRRQANTEAFF	TGCAGTGCTGGTAGGCGACAGGCGAACACTGAAGCTTTCTTT
TRBJ1-2	.	many	TRBV12-3/TRBV12-4	CASRSNSHYGYTF	TGTGCCAGCAGGTCGAACAGCCACTATGGCTACACCTTC
TRBJ2-3	TRBD2	many	TRBV4-1	CASSPSGASGSDDTQYF	TGCGCCAGCAGCCCCTCAGGGGCTAGCGGGAGCGATGATACGCAGTATTTT
TRBJ2-3	TRBD2	.	TRBV27	CASSLRGGDTDTQYF	TGTGCCAGCAGTTTACGGGGGGGGGACACAGATACGCAGTATTTT
TRBJ2-7	TRBD2	many	TRBV28	CASSPSGSSYEQYF	TGTGCCAGCAGTCCTAGCGGGAGCTCCTACGAGCAGTACTTC
TRBJ2-1	TRBD2	many	TRBV12-3/TRBV12-4	CASSLELATSSYNEQFF	TGTGCCAGCAGTTTAGAACTAGCGACGAGCTCCTACAATGAGCAGTTCTTC
TRBJ1-4	.	many	TRBV7-2	CASSARGGGKLFF	TGTGCCAGCAGCGCCAGGGGAGGGGGAAAACTGTTTTTT
TRBJ1-2	TRBD1	many	TRBV12-3/TRBV12-4	CASTPQGQGVGYTF	TGTGCCAGCACCCCCCAGGGACAGGGGGTTGGCTACACCTTC
TRBJ1-1	.	few	TRBV5-1	CASSIHEGTEAFF	TGCGCCAGCAGCATACACGAGGGCACTGAAGCTTTCTTT
TRBJ1-1	.	many	TRBV18	CASSLSRSYTEAFF	TGTGCCAGCTCACTTTCCCGGAGCTACACTGAAGCTTTCTTT
TRBJ1-2	.	.	TRBV3-1	CASSAIGTEEYPWGYTF	TGTGCCAGCAGCGCAATAGGGACGGAAGAGTACCCATGGGGCTACACCTTC
TRBJ2-5	TRBD2	many	TRBV7-8	CASSPGRARETQYF	TGTGCCAGCTCCCCGGGGAGGGCGCGAGAGACCCAGTACTTC
TRBJ2-2	.	many	TRBV11-2	CASSLVQSGWTGELFF	TGTGCCAGCAGCTTAGTCCAGTCAGGTTGGACCGGGGAGCTGTTTTTT
TRBJ2-7	TRBD2	many	TRBV5-1	CASSLVAGGNYEQYF	TGCGCCAGCAGCTTGGTAGCGGGAGGAAATTACGAGCAGTACTTC
TRBJ1-1	.	many	TRBV11-2	CASSLEPGPRAEAFF	TGTGCCAGCAGCCTTGAGCCCGGGCCAAGGGCTGAAGCTTTCTTT
TRBJ1-5	.	few	TRBV18	CASSKSNQPQHF	TGTGCCAGCTCAAAGAGTAATCAGCCCCAGCATTTT
TRBJ2-2	TRBD2	many	TRBV11-2	CASSALAGVTGELFF	TGTGCCAGCAGCGCACTAGCGGGAGTCACCGGGGAGCTGTTTTTT
TRBJ1-2	.	.	TRBV3-1	CASSQDTGHNYGCTF	TGTGCCAGCAGCCAAGATACGGGACATAACTATGGCTGCACCTTC
TRBJ2-4	.	few	TRBV27	CASKFLGISGNIQYF	TGTGCCAGCAAATTTCTCGGGATCTCGGGGAACATTCAGTACTTC
TRBJ2-3	.	.	TRBV27	CASRPRFSTDTQYF	TGTGCCAGCAGACCGAGGTTTAGCACAGATACGCAGTATTTT
TRBJ2-5	.	.	TRBV29-1	CSAISGGFGETQYF	TGCAGCGCCATCTCAGGAGGGTTTGGGGAGACCCAGTACTTC
TRBJ2-5	TRBD2	.	TRBV12-3/TRBV12-4	CASSPAAGGKETQYF	TGTGCCAGCAGTCCCGCCGCCGGGGGGAAGGAGACCCAGTACTTC
TRBJ2-7	TRBD2	many	TRBV28	CASLSGRYEQYF	TGTGCCAGCCTTAGCGGGAGGTACGAGCAGTACTTC
TRBJ2-1	TRBD2	many	TRBV24-1	CATSDPPGLAGYNEQFF	TGTGCCACCAGTGATCCTCCGGGACTAGCGGGTTACAATGAGCAGTTCTTC
TRBJ2-7	.	few	TRBV19	CASSSGTRWTNSYEQYF	TGTGCCAGTAGTTCAGGTACCAGATGGACGAATTCCTACGAGCAGTACTTC
TRBJ2-5	.	.	TRBV20-1	CSASAWRLQETQYF	TGCAGTGCTAGCGCCTGGCGGCTCCAAGAGACCCAGTACTTC
TRBJ2-1	.	few	TRBV24-1	CATTKGSSYNEQFF	TGTGCCACCACGAAAGGAAGCTCCTACAATGAGCAGTTCTTC
TRBJ2-7	.	many	TRBV6-1	CASRKGWAGISYEQYF	TGTGCCAGCAGGAAAGGGTGGGCAGGGATTTCCTACGAGCAGTACTTC
TRBJ2-7	TRBD2	few	TRBV20-1	CSASPGLAASSHEQYF	TGCAGTGCTAGCCCGGGACTAGCGGCCTCGTCCCACGAGCAGTACTTC
TRBJ1-4	.	few	TRBV27	CASSFSFDEKLFF	TGTGCCAGCAGTTTTAGTTTTGATGAAAAACTGTTTTTT
TRBJ2-7	.	.	TRBV10-3	CAISEGGVSSYEQYF	TGTGCCATCAGTGAGGGAGGGGTCAGCTCCTACGAGCAGTACTTC
TRBJ1-2	.	many	TRBV18	CASSPSDGYGYTF	TGTGCCAGCTCACCTTCGGATGGCTATGGCTACACCTTC
TRBJ1-2	.	.	TRBV25-1	CASRGWSEIYGYTF	TGTGCCAGCAGGGGATGGTCGGAGATCTATGGCTACACCTTC
TRBJ1-5	.	many	TRBV28	CASSGGTGPDPQHF	TGTGCCAGCAGTGGGGGTACAGGGCCTGATCCCCAGCATTTT
TRBJ1-1	.	many	TRBV20-1	CSAKLRVGNTEAFF	TGCAGTGCTAAGCTCCGTGTGGGGAACACTGAAGCTTTCTTT
TRBJ2-7	TRBD1	many	TRBV2	CASSEGQGISYEQYF	TGTGCCAGCAGTGAGGGACAGGGAATCTCCTACGAGCAGTACTTC
TRBJ2-5	.	many	TRBV12-3/TRBV12-4	CASSWRGGLRGETQYF	TGTGCCAGCAGTTGGCGAGGTGGGCTCAGGGGAGAGACCCAGTACTTC
TRBJ2-3	.	.	TRBV10-3	CAISVKGIYTDTQYF	TGTGCCATCAGTGTCAAGGGGATTTACACAGATACGCAGTATTTT
TRBJ2-7	TRBD1	many	TRBV11-2	CASRPTGMAYEQYF	TGTGCCAGCAGACCGACAGGGATGGCCTACGAGCAGTACTTC
TRBJ2-3	TRBD1	.	TRBV5-5	CASSLRGQGARDTQYF	TGTGCCAGCAGCTTGAGAGGACAGGGGGCTAGAGATACGCAGTATTTT
TRBJ2-1	TRBD1	.	TRBV7-9	CASSLGTGASNEQFF	TGTGCCAGCAGCTTGGGGACAGGGGCAAGCAATGAGCAGTTCTTC
TRBJ2-1	.	many	TRBV30	CAWSDSSSPSYNEQFF	TGTGCCTGGAGTGACAGTAGCTCACCCTCCTACAATGAGCAGTTCTTC